Listed here are 25 T cell receptor beta chains from one sample, sequenced in a study of cytomegalovirus exposure and HLA in healthy donors. The PCR ran on 60 Vbeta and 13 Jbeta primers. Profiling relied on immunoSEQ multiplex PCR, and the TCRdb table lists in-frame clones only, not all of them. The table includes 150,000 or so clones, less than 90% detected once. Sequenced input: PBMCs. Source of these receptors: a man aged 18 to 29 in good health and CMV-seronegative.

This clone has only one observation. The V gene is TRBV2, the J gene TRBJ2-7; D may be TRBD1 (5 bases). Trimming stripped 10 bases from V and 3 bases from J, with 16 bases between. This CDR3 comprises 13 residues. From germline, CDR1 is SNHLY and CDR2 FYNNEI. This CDR3 reads CATKQDGHYEQYF. CDR3 nucleotide sequence: TGTGCCACTAAACAAGACGGACACTACGAGCAGTACTTC.

This chain links TRBV4-1 with TRBJ2-5, with 11 bases fitting TRBD2. The CDR3 loop spans 17 amino acids. Germline V lookup: CDR1 MGHRA, CDR2 YSYEKL. Trimming at V came to 4 bases and at J to 4 bases, leaving 11 bases not matched to a gene. The CDR3 protein is CASSPRGSGGAPETQYF. The CDR3 bases are TGCGCCAGCAGCCCCCGGGGTAGCGGGGGGGCCCCAGAGACCCAGTACTTC.

CDR3 sequence (DNA): TGTGCCAGCAGCGACGGACAGGGAGAATATGGCTACACCTTC. This sequence encodes CASSDGQGEYGYTF. V is TRBV9 and J is TRBJ1-2; 8 nucleotides match TRBD1. Germline V lookup: CDR1 SGDLS, CDR2 YYNGEE. V lost 3 bases, J lost 5 bases, and 6 bases stayed unmatched. This CDR3 contains 14 residues.

This sequence joins TRBV5-4 and TRBJ1-1, with TRBD1 matching over 8 bases. The CDR3 is made up of 16 amino acids. With 4 bases clipped from V and 3 bases from J, the junction kept 11 bases outside the gene matches. The germline V gene has CDR1 SGHNT and CDR2 YYREEE (reference sequence). This chain's CDR3 is CASSLESTGGYTEAFF. The CDR3 region has the DNA TGTGCCAGCAGCCTGGAGTCTACAGGGGGATACACTGAAGCTTTCTTT.

This chain joins TRBV5-1 and TRBJ2-1; 7 bases align to TRBD1. The V gene end was trimmed by 4 bases and the J gene end by 0 bases; junction bases not matched to a gene: 19. The CDR3 runs 20 residues. CDR1 and CDR2 from the germline V gene are SGHRS and YFSETQ. Written as DNA, the CDR3 is TGCGCCAGCAGCCCCGAGACAGGGCTAAGGACTTTTAGCTCCTACAATGAGCAGTTCTTC. Translating gives CASSPETGLRTFSSYNEQFF.

In its sample, this clone was seen once. This chain links TRBV6-1 with TRBJ2-3; TRBD2 agrees at 8 bases. V dropped 2 bases and J dropped 4; count of bases not matched to a gene: 8. The CDR3 totals 16 residues. The germline CDR1 and CDR2 sequences are MNHNS and SASEGT. DNA for the CDR3: TGTGCCAGCAGTGAACCTCCGGGAGGGCCGGCAGATACGCAGTATTTT. Translation: CASSEPPGGPADTQYF.

The genes are TRBV28 and TRBJ2-5, with a weak D call TRBD1 (5 bases). V lost 3 bases and J 4 bases, leaving 15 bases between the germline ends. There are 15 residues in the CDR3. The germline V gene has CDR1 MDHEN and CDR2 SYDVKM. The DNA for the CDR3 is TGTGCCAGCAGTTTGGGGCCAGGTAGGGGAGAGACCCAGTACTTC. Translating gives CASSLGPGRGETQYF.

The chain couples TRBV6-5 to TRBJ1-1; a possible D gene is TRBD1 (6 bases). The CDR3 is 15 amino acids. Germline assignment: CDR1 MNHEY and CDR2 SVGAGI. V lost 4 bases, J lost 0 bases, and 12 bases lay in between. CDR3: CASSFTGTMNTEAFF. The CDR3 coding sequence is TGTGCCAGCAGTTTTACAGGGACCATGAACACTGAAGCTTTCTTT.

The sample holds one count of this clone. The V call is TRBV6-1, the J call TRBJ2-1; tentatively, D is TRBD1 (6 bases). Germline CDR1 MNHNS, CDR2 SASEGT. The CDR3 totals 15 residues. Trimming shortened V by 2 bases and J by 5 bases, and 13 bases separated the two germline ends. CDR3 bases: TGTGCCAGCAGTGAACTCTGGACAGATAACAATGAGCAGTTCTTC. Residues: CASSELWTDNNEQFF.

V and J are TRBV7-9 and TRBJ1-3; no firm D call. Trimming left V 4 bases short and J 3 bases short, with 16 bases between. The CDR3 is 16 residues long. Per germline, CDR1 SEHNR and CDR2 FQNEAQ (reference sequence). Written as DNA, the CDR3 is TGTGCCAGCAGCTACCACCGCGGGGAGAGTGGAAACACCATATATTTT. Protein product: CASSYHRGESGNTIYF.

The chain combines TRBV6-8 with TRBJ2-2, with 12 bases matching TRBD1. CDR1 MNHGY and CDR2 SAAAGT come from the germline V gene. The CDR3 contains 15 residues. V shed 6 bases, J shed 5 bases, and the junction held 4 bases outside the gene matches. CDR3 coding DNA: TGTGCCAGCAGGGGGACAGGGGGCTGGACCGGGGAGCTGTTTTTT. It is translated as CASRGTGGWTGELFF.

This chain links TRBV5-4 with TRBJ1-2; TRBD1 matches 8 bases. CDR3 size: 14 residues. The germline V gene encodes CDR1 SGHNT and CDR2 YYREEE (reference sequence). Trimming took 1 base from V and 4 from J; bases not matched to a gene: 3. The chain's CDR3 is CASSLTGGIYGYTF. The CDR3 region has the DNA TGTGCCAGCAGCTTGACAGGGGGGATCTATGGCTACACCTTC.

J is TRBJ1-5 and V is TRBV18; D may be TRBD1 (6 bases). Trimming stripped 0 bases from V and 5 bases from J, with 8 bases between. From germline, CDR1 is KGHSH and CDR2 LQKENI. This CDR3 is 14 amino acids long. The CDR3 reads CASSPPGGHQPQHF. CDR3 DNA: TGTGCCAGCTCACCACCGGGGGGGCATCAGCCCCAGCATTTT.

This clone appeared a few times. The rearrangement uses TRBV7-8 and TRBJ2-7; a possible D gene is TRBD1 (6 bases). CDR1 is SGHVS, CDR2 FQNEAQ, per germline. CDR3 length equals 17 residues. V was clipped by 5 bases and J by 6 bases, with 26 bases between them. The CDR3 sequence: CASSLSRPGITGPEQYF. CDR3 sequence (DNA): TGTGCCAGCAGCCTCTCGCGACCAGGGATTACAGGGCCCGAGCAGTACTTC.

The count of this clone is one. The chain uses TRBV6-6 and TRBJ1-5; 7 positions match TRBD1. The CDR3 spans 16 residues. Germline V gene lookup returns CDR1 MNHNY and CDR2 SVGAGI (reference sequence). V shed 0 bases and J 1 base; nucleotides not matched to a gene: 3. The CDR3 bases are TGTGCCAGCAGTTACTCGGAGGGGGCGAGCAATCAGCCCCAGCATTTT. It encodes CASSYSEGASNQPQHF.

The gene calls are TRBV11-2 and TRBJ2-1; 9 positions match TRBD2. Germline assignment: CDR1 SGHAT and CDR2 FQNNGV. The CDR3 runs to 17 residues. Unmatched junction bases numbered 12, after V lost 5 bases and J lost 4 bases. The CDR3 loop reads CASSPGGVRGGYNEQFF. CDR3 DNA: TGTGCCAGCAGCCCCGGGGGCGTGCGGGGGGGTTACAATGAGCAGTTCTTC.

This clone was found a few times. The chain uses TRBV5-1 and TRBJ2-2; D is possibly TRBD1 (5 bases). Germline CDR1 reads SGHRS; CDR2 reads YFSETQ. This CDR3 has 16 residues. V was clipped by 1 base and J by 2 bases, with 12 bases between them. CDR3 coding DNA: TGCGCCAGCAGCTTGAAGGGGCATTCAAACACCGGGGAGCTGTTTTTT. It specifies CASSLKGHSNTGELFF.

The chain couples TRBV5-4 to TRBJ2-3, with 7 bases lining up with TRBD2. CDR1 is SGHNT and CDR2 is YYREEE in the germline V gene (reference sequence). This CDR3 spans 16 amino acids. V trimming: 4 bases; J trimming: 0 bases; junction bases outside the gene matches: 8. The CDR3 loop is CASSTRLASSTDTQYF. In DNA, the CDR3 is TGTGCCAGCAGCACTAGACTAGCCTCGAGCACAGATACGCAGTATTTT.

The chain has TRBV6-4 and TRBJ1-5, with D possibly being TRBD1 (6 bases). Trimming removed 3 bases from V and 6 bases from J, with 9 bases in between. The CDR3 covers 13 residues. The germline CDR1 and CDR2 sequences are MRHNA and SNTAGT. The CDR3 protein is CASSEEGGQPQHF. The CDR3 nucleotides read TGTGCCAGCAGTGAGGAAGGGGGTCAGCCCCAGCATTTT.

The chain combines TRBV7-8 with TRBJ2-7, with D unresolved. Trimming cost V 1 base and J 2 bases, with 9 bases left between them. Germline lookup yields CDR1 SGHVS and CDR2 FQNEAQ. This CDR3 contains 14 residues. CDR3 amino acids: CASSLEAGPYEQYF. The CDR3 DNA is TGTGCCAGCAGCTTAGAGGCAGGCCCCTACGAGCAGTACTTC.

In regard to this clone: Other DNA sequences within the sample encode an identical CDR3. The chain has TRBV5-1 and TRBJ1-5; D unclear. Trimming stripped 0 bases from V and 1 base from J, with 5 bases between. CDR3 length: 14 residues. Germline assignment: CDR1 SGHRS and CDR2 YFSETQ. CDR3 sequence: CASSLGGSNQPQHF. In DNA, the CDR3 is TGCGCCAGCAGCTTGGGAGGGAGCAATCAGCCCCAGCATTTT. Using reference TRBV5-1 and TRBJ1-5 for the parts outside the CDR3, the full variable domain is KAGVTQTPRYLIKTRGQQVTLSCSPISGHRSVSWYQQTPGQGLQFLFEYFSETQRNKGNFPGRFSGRQFSNSRSEMNVSTLELGDSALYLCASSLGGSNQPQHFGDGTRLSIL.

The chain recombines TRBV6-1 with TRBJ1-1; D not resolved. Germline lookup yields CDR1 MNHNS and CDR2 SASEGT. Deletions cut 7 bases from V and 1 base from J, with 16 bases between. The CDR3 sequence is 15 residues long. The CDR3 here is CASTTSGRRNTEAFF. The CDR3 coding sequence is TGTGCCAGCACGACCAGTGGGAGACGGAACACTGAAGCTTTCTTT.

The chain has TRBV6-1 and TRBJ1-5; maybe TRBD1 (5 bases). Looked up from germline, CDR1 is MNHNS and CDR2 is SASEGT. The CDR3 has 15 residues. V dropped 1 base and J dropped 4 bases, with 11 bases sitting between them. DNA of the CDR3: TGTGCCAGCAGTGAAGTCGGGGGGGGGAATCAGCCCCAGCATTTT. It specifies CASSEVGGGNQPQHF.

The genes are TRBV4-1 and TRBJ1-6; 7 bases are shared with TRBD1. CDR3 length: 15 amino acids. Germline CDR1 and CDR2: MGHRA and YSYEKL. J gave up 7 bases and V 3 bases, and 6 bases lay outside the gene matches. The CDR3 protein is CASSQTGSGNSPLHF. The CDR3 DNA reads TGCGCCAGCAGCCAGACAGGGTCTGGGAATTCACCCCTCCACTTT.

The chain is built from TRBV5-1 and TRBJ2-7, with TRBD1 identical over 9 bases. From germline, CDR1 is SGHRS and CDR2 YFSETQ. V was pared by 4 bases and J by 4 bases, with 6 bases of the junction left unmatched. The CDR3 spans 14 residues. CDR3 loop: CASSPSGQGYEQYF. The CDR3 bases are TGCGCCAGCAGCCCCTCGGGACAGGGATACGAGCAGTACTTC.